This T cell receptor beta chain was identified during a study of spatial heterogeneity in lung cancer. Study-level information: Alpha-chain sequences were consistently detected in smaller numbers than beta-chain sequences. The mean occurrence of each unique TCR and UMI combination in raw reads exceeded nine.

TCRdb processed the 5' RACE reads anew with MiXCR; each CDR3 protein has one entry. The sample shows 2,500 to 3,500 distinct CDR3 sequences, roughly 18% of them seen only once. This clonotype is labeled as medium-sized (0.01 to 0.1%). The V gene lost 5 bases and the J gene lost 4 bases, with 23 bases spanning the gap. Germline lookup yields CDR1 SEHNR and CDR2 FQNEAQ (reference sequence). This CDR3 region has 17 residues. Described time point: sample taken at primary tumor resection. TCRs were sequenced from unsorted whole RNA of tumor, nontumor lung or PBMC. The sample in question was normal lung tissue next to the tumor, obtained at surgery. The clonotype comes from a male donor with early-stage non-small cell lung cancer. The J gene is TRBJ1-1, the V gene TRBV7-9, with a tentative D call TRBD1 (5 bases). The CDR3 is CASSAILLQSGGTEAFF. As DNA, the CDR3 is TGTGCCAGCAGCGCCATACTTCTACAGTCCGGGGGCACTGAAGCTTTCTTT.